These T cell receptor beta chains were read from a single sample in a study of blood T cell repertoires in COVID-19. Sequencing used immunoSEQ multiplex PCR; TCRdb keeps in-frame clones, though not all of them. The data contain about 150,000 clones, 80% of them singletons. The specimen sequenced was peripheral blood. The receptors derive from a woman between 45 and 65 years old with acute or convalescent COVID-19. Both conserved end residues are part of each CDR3. A D gene is named only where the DNA matches it firmly. Size values are once, few and many counts, or a class for expanded clones, and some rows have none.

CSASPGGNTIYF	TGCAGTGCTAGTCCAGGTGGAAACACCATATATTTT	-	-	TRBV20-1	TRBJ1-3
CARMTGYTEAFF	TGTGCCAGGATGACAGGTTACACTGAAGCTTTCTTT	-	-	TRBV27	TRBJ1-1
CASSLAKGAGEKLFF	TGTGCCAGCAGCTTAGCGAAAGGGGCCGGCGAAAAACTGTTTTTT	-	-	TRBV7-9	TRBJ1-4
CASSYSIGGAGNTIYF	TGTGCCAGCAGTTACTCGATCGGGGGGGCTGGAAACACCATATATTTT	-	-	TRBV6-5	TRBJ1-3
CASSWTAGNEKLFF	TGTGCCAGCAGCTGGACAGCCGGTAATGAAAAACTGTTTTTT	-	-	TRBV7-9	TRBJ1-4
CASSPGTEHQPQHF	TGTGCCAGCTCACCCGGGACAGAGCATCAGCCCCAGCATTTT	-	TRBD1	TRBV18	TRBJ1-5
CASSQTVNQPQHF	TGTGCCAGCAGCCAGACAGTGAATCAGCCCCAGCATTTT	-	-	TRBV27	TRBJ1-5
CASNAKGDQPQHF	TGTGCCAGCAACGCAAAGGGAGATCAGCCCCAGCATTTT	-	-	TRBV6-5	TRBJ1-5
CATSDFDRGEQFF	TGTGCCACCAGTGATTTCGACAGGGGTGAGCAGTTCTTC	-	TRBD1	TRBV24-1	TRBJ2-1
CASSQEERTEAFF	TGTGCCAGCAGCCAAGAGGAGCGCACTGAAGCTTTCTTT	few	-	TRBV3-1/TRBV3-2	TRBJ1-1
CASSQWDRLFYEQYF	TGCGCCAGCAGTCAATGGGACAGGCTATTCTACGAGCAGTACTTC	-	TRBD1	TRBV23-1	TRBJ2-7
CASSLDAGGGANEQFF	TGTGCCAGCAGCTTAGATGCCGGCGGGGGGGCCAATGAGCAGTTCTTC	-	TRBD2	TRBV11-3	TRBJ2-1
CSVDQGGSEKLFF	TGCAGCGTTGATCAGGGTGGCAGTGAAAAACTGTTTTTT	once	-	TRBV29-1	TRBJ1-4
CASSQIQGSVDTQYF	TGCGCCAGCAGCCAGATACAGGGGTCGGTAGATACGCAGTATTTT	-	TRBD1	TRBV4-1	TRBJ2-3
CATSDTTTDTQYF	TGTGCCACCAGTGATACAACCACAGATACGCAGTATTTT	-	-	TRBV24-1	TRBJ2-3
CASSYAGLAGVDEQFF	TGTGCCAGCAGTTACGCCGGGCTAGCGGGGGTGGACGAGCAGTTCTTC	-	TRBD2	TRBV6-5	TRBJ2-1
CASSSDTSNSEGYTF	TGCGCCAGCAGCTCGGACACCTCTAATTCGGAGGGCTACACCTTC	once	-	TRBV5-1	TRBJ1-2
CASSRQGAGNTIYF	TGCGCCAGCAGCCGACAGGGTGCCGGAAACACCATATATTTT	-	TRBD1	TRBV4-3	TRBJ1-3
CASIPSTGLGEQYF	TGTGCCAGCATCCCTTCGACAGGGCTCGGAGAGCAGTACTTC	-	TRBD1	TRBV28	TRBJ2-7
CASSRLGDSGEAFF	TGCGCCAGCAGTCGCCTCGGGGACAGCGGTGAAGCTTTCTTT	-	TRBD1	TRBV4-3	TRBJ1-1
CASSFDQNTQETQYF	TGTGCCAGCAGCTTCGATCAGAACACCCAAGAGACCCAGTACTTC	-	-	TRBV7-3	TRBJ2-5
CASSQAPLNTIYF	TGTGCCAGCAGCCAAGCCCCCCTAAACACCATATATTTT	once	-	TRBV4-2	TRBJ1-3